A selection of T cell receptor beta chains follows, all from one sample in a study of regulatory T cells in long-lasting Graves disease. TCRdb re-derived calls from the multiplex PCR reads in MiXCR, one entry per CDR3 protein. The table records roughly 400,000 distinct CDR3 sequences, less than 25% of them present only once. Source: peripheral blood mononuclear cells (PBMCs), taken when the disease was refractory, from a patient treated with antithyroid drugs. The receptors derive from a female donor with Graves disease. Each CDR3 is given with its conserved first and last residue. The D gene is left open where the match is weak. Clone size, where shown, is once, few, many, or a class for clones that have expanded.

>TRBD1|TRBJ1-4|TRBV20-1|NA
CSASEPRGGNEKLFF
TGCAGTGCTAGCGAGCCCAGGGGGGGGAATGAAAAACTGTTTTTT
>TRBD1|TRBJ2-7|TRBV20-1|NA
CSASRDRSDEQYF
TGCAGTGCTAGTAGGGACAGGTCCGACGAGCAGTACTTC
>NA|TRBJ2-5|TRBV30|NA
CAWSVLGGETQYF
TGTGCCTGGAGTGTACTGGGGGGAGAGACCCAGTACTTC
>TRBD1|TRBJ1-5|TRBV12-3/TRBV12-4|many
CASSTGQGVGNQPQHF
TGTGCCAGCAGTACCGGACAGGGGGTTGGGAATCAGCCCCAGCATTTT
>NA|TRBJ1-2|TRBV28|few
CASRGPGAGGGYTF
TGTGCCAGCAGAGGTCCGGGGGCGGGAGGTGGCTACACCTTC
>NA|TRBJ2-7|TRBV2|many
CASSTAYEQYF
TGTGCCAGCAGTACAGCCTACGAGCAGTACTTC
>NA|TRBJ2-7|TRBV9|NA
CASSPAAGIGYEQYF
TGTGCCAGCAGCCCAGCTGCGGGAATTGGGTACGAGCAGTACTTC
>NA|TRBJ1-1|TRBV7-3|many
CASSRNLGDTEAFF
TGTGCCAGCAGCCGTAATTTGGGGGACACTGAAGCTTTCTTT
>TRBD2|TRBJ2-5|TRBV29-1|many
CSVVGLAGEETQYF
TGCAGCGTGGTGGGACTAGCGGGAGAAGAGACCCAGTACTTC
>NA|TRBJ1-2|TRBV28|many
CASSGTSLLFGGYTF
TGTGCCAGCAGTGGGACGTCTCTGCTTTTTGGTGGCTACACCTTC
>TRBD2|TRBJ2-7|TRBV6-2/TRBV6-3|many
CASSWVASGYEQYF
TGTGCCAGCAGTTGGGTGGCTAGCGGCTACGAGCAGTACTTC
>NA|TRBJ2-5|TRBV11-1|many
CASSFLVTGETQYF
TGTGCCAGCAGCTTTCTTGTGACTGGAGAGACCCAGTACTTC
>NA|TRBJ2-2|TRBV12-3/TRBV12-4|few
CASSGADGELFF
TGTGCCAGCAGCGGAGCGGACGGGGAGCTGTTTTTT
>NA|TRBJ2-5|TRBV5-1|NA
CASRPTGTRETQYF
TGCGCCAGCAGACCCACCGGGACGCGAGAGACCCAGTACTTC
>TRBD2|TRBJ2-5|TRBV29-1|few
CSVELAGGGETQYF
TGCAGCGTTGAACTAGCGGGAGGAGGAGAGACCCAGTACTTC
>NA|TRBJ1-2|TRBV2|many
CASSDEVRYGYTF
TGTGCCAGCAGTGATGAGGTTAGGTATGGCTACACCTTC
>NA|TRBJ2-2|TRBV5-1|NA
CASSFKGQDATGELFF
TGCGCCAGCAGCTTTAAGGGGCAGGACGCCACCGGGGAGCTGTTTTTT
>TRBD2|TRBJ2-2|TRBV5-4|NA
CASSSVAGSVTGELLF
TGTGCCAGCAGCTCCGTAGCGGGATCGGTCACCGGGGAGCTGCTTTTT
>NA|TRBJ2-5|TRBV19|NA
CASSIVPGYQETQYF
TGTGCCAGTAGTATAGTGCCGGGGTACCAAGAGACCCAGTACTTC
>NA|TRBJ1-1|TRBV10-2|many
CAAQALMNTEAFF
TGCGCCGCACAGGCCCTAATGAACACTGAAGCTTTCTTT
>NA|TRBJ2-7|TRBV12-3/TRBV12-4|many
CASSWARRSYEQYF
TGTGCCAGCAGTTGGGCCAGGCGGTCCTACGAGCAGTACTTC
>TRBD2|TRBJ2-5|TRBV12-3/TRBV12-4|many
CASSSFVAGDQETQYF
TGTGCCAGCAGTTCCTTCGTAGCGGGAGATCAAGAGACCCAGTACTTC
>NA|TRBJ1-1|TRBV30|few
CAWTQWGNTEAFF
TGTGCCTGGACCCAGTGGGGAAACACTGAAGCTTTCTTT
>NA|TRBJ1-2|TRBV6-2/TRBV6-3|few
CATRHYPNYGYTF
TGTGCCACCCGACACTATCCAAACTATGGCTACACCTTC
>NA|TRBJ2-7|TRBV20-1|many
CSASPGTGAREQYF
TGCAGTGCTAGTCCCGGGACCGGGGCTCGAGAGCAGTACTTC
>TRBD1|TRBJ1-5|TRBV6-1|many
CASSDRDRGADQPQHF
TGTGCCAGCAGTGATAGGGACAGGGGGGCCGATCAGCCCCAGCATTTT
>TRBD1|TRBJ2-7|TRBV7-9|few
CASSSRNRGYEQYF
TGTGCCAGCAGCTCACGTAACAGGGGCTACGAGCAGTACTTC
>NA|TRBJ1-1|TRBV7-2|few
CASSPRTGTETEAFF
TGTGCCAGCAGCCCCCGGACGGGCACGGAGACTGAAGCTTTCTTT
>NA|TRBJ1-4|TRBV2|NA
CASSEADWGGREKLFF
TGTGCCAGCAGTGAAGCGGATTGGGGTGGGAGAGAAAAACTGTTTTTT
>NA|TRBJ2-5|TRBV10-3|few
CAISQGPVNQETQYF
TGTGCCATCAGCCAGGGACCCGTCAACCAAGAGACCCAGTACTTC
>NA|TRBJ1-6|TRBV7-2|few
CASSLAQGFVSPLHF
TGTGCCAGCAGCTTAGCGCAAGGATTCGTTTCACCCCTCCACTTT
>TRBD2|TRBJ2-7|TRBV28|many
CASSLNLAGGYEQYF
TGTGCCAGCAGTTTAAACTTGGCGGGAGGCTACGAGCAGTACTTC
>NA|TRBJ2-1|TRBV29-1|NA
CSVEGQNPFF
TGCAGCGTTGAAGGACAGAATCCGTTCTTC
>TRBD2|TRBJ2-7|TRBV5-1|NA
CASSLEGTSATYEQYF
TGCGCCAGCAGCTTGGAGGGGACTAGCGCAACCTACGAGCAGTACTTC
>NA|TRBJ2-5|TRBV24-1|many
CATSQVRGNQETQYF
TGTGCCACCAGTCAAGTTCGCGGGAACCAAGAGACCCAGTACTTC
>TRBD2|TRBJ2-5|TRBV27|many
CASSLKGVAGHGRQETQYF
TGTGCCAGCAGTTTAAAGGGAGTAGCGGGTCATGGGCGACAAGAGACCCAGTACTTC
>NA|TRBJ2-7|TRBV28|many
CASRPGPRSYEQYF
TGTGCCAGCCGCCCAGGACCCCGCTCCTACGAGCAGTACTTC
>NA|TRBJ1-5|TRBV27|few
CASSPVPSNQPQHF
TGTGCCAGCAGTCCGGTCCCGAGCAATCAGCCCCAGCATTTT